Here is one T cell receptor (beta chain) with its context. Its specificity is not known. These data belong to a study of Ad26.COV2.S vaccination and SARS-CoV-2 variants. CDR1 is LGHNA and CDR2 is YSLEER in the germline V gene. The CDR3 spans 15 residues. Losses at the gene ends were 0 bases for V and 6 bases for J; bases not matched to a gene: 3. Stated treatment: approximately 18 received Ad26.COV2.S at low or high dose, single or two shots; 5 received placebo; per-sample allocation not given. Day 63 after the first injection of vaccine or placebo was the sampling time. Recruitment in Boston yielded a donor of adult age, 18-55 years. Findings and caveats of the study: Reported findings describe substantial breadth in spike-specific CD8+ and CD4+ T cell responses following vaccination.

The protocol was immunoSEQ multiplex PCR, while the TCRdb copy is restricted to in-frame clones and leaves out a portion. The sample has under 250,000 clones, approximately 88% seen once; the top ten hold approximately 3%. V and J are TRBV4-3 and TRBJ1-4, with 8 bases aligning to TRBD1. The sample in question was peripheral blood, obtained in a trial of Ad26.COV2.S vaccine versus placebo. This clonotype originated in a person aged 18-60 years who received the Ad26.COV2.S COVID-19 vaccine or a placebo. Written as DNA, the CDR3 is TGCGCCAGCAGCCAAGATGTGACAGGGGATGAAAAACTGTTTTTT. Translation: CASSQDVTGDEKLFF.